This TCR beta chain derives from a study of T cell responses to AZD1222 COVID-19 vaccine. Study conclusions and caveats: Two doses of AZD1222 preceded a rise in Spike-specific TCR breadth and depth. The number of AZD1222 recipients seropositive at baseline was only five to seven. Clonal diversity was possibly underestimated, and white British individuals and females predominated among donors.

Comments on this clone: Antigen: not known.

From germline, CDR1 is MNHNS and CDR2 SASEGT. V gave up 2 bases and J gave up 0 bases, with 8 bases separating them. The CDR3 has 16 amino acids. Generated by immunoSEQ multiplex PCR, the TCRdb table keeps only in-frame clones and is missing some. This table has 54,000 or so clones, about 80% appearing once. Pooled samples include second doses given at about 4 or 12 weeks. The chain carries TRBV6-1 and TRBJ2-6; no clear D gene. This specimen was peripheral blood, taken 28 days after the second AZD1222 dose. The TCR comes from an adult who received the AZD1222 COVID-19 vaccine. In nucleotides, the CDR3 is TGTGCCAGCAGTGAAACACCAAACTCTGGGGCCAACGTCCTGACTTTC. This codes for CASSETPNSGANVLTF.